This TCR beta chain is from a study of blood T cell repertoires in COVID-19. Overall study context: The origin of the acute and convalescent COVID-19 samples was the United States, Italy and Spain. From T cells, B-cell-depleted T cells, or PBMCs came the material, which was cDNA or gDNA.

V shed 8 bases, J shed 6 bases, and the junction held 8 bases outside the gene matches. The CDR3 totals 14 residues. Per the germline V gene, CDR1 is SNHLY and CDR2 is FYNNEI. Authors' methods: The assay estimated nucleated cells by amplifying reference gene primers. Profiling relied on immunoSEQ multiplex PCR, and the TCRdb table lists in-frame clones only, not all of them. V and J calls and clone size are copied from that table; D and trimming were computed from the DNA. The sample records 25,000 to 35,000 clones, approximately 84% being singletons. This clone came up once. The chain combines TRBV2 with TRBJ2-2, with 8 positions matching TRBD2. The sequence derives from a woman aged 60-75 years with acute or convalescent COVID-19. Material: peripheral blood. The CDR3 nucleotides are TGTGCCAGCCATCTGGGACTAGGTGCCGGGGAGCTGTTTTTT. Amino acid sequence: CASHLGLGAGELFF.